These 32 T cell receptor beta chains came from one sample sequenced in a study of cytomegalovirus exposure and HLA in healthy donors. The PCR ran on 60 Vbeta and 13 Jbeta primers. TCRdb's table, derived via immunoSEQ multiplex PCR, lists solely in-frame clones and lacks some. The sample records roughly 140,000 clones, about 80% being singletons. The specimen sequenced was PBMCs. These receptor sequences come from a woman aged 55-70 years in good health and CMV-seropositive.

The V call is TRBV6-6, the J call TRBJ1-6, with 8 bases that match TRBD1. V lost 6 bases to trimming and J lost 7 bases; unmatched junction nucleotides: 8. The CDR3 runs 15 residues. Germline values: CDR1 MNHNY, CDR2 SVGAGI (reference sequence). The CDR3 nucleotides read TGTGCCAGCAGACAGACAGGGGTCGGGAATTCACCCCTCCACTTT. Translated, it gives CASRQTGVGNSPLHF.

This sequence joins TRBV28 and TRBJ2-7, with TRBD2 matching over 12 bases. The J segment lost 2 bases and the V segment lost 5 bases, leaving 4 bases of the junction unmatched. The CDR3 consists of 15 residues. CDR1 is MDHEN, CDR2 SYDVKM, per germline. Here the CDR3 reads CASSPSGRATYEQYF. The CDR3 nucleotides are TGTGCCAGCAGTCCTAGCGGGAGGGCAACCTACGAGCAGTACTTC.

The CDR3 loop is CSVALAPRETQYF. The CDR3 DNA is TGCAGCGTAGCTCTGGCCCCGAGGGAGACCCAGTACTTC. This chain uses TRBV29-1 with TRBJ2-5; the D is unclear. V was clipped by 6 bases and J by 5 bases, with 16 bases between them. Germline CDR1 reads SQVTM; CDR2 reads ANQGSEA. The CDR3 has 13 amino acids.

V usage is TRBV18 and J usage is TRBJ2-7, with 7 nucleotides matching TRBD1. This CDR3 comprises 14 residues. Unmatched junction bases numbered 5, after V lost 3 bases and J lost 3 bases. The germline V gene encodes CDR1 KGHSH and CDR2 LQKENI. The CDR3 DNA follows: TGTGCCAGCTCACCGACGGGACAGTACTACGAGCAGTACTTC. As protein: CASSPTGQYYEQYF. The full variable domain, its missing parts supplied by reference TRBV18 and TRBJ2-7, is NAGVMQNPRHLVRRRGQEARLRCSPMKGHSHVYWYRQLPEEGLKFMVYLQKENIIDESGMPKERFSAEFPKEGPSILRIQQVVRGDSAAYFCASSPTGQYYEQYFGPGTRLTVT.

The genes are TRBV18 and TRBJ2-1; 7 nucleotides align to TRBD1. V lost 4 bases to trimming and J lost 0 bases; unmatched junction nucleotides: 6. The CDR3 is made up of 16 amino acids. Germline CDR1 reads KGHSH; CDR2 reads LQKENI. The CDR3 DNA is TGTGCCAGCTCACACAACAGGGGCGGCTCCTACAATGAGCAGTTCTTC. It specifies CASSHNRGGSYNEQFF.

The chain recombines TRBV6-1 with TRBJ2-3, with 10 bases aligning to TRBD1. There are 16 residues in the CDR3. The J segment lost 8 bases and the V segment lost 4 bases, leaving 12 bases of the junction unmatched. The germline V gene has CDR1 MNHNS and CDR2 SASEGT. CDR3 bases: TGTGCCAGCAGTGGCGGGGACAGGGGACCCTACCCTACGCAGTATTTT. Protein: CASSGGDRGPYPTQYF.

This chain joins TRBV14 and TRBJ1-6, with D tentatively TRBD1 (5 bases). CDR1 and CDR2 (germline): SGHDN, FVKESK. Trimming shortened V by 5 bases and J by 4 bases, and 15 bases separated the two germline ends. The CDR3 length is 16 residues. Here the CDR3 DNA reads TGTGCCAGCAGCAGATTTACAGGCCCTTATAATTCACCCCTCCACTTT. It encodes CASSRFTGPYNSPLHF.

This chain joins TRBV10-3 and TRBJ2-3, with D unclear. Germline values: CDR1 ENHRY, CDR2 SYGVKD. Deletions cut 4 bases from V and 6 bases from J, with 5 bases between. CDR3 length: 11 amino acids. For the CDR3, the DNA is TGTGCCATCAGTGTCGGTGATACGCAGTATTTT. This translates into CAISVGDTQYF.

This chain uses TRBV28 with TRBJ1-5, with D possibly being TRBD1 (5 bases). The CDR3 extends over 14 amino acids. Trimming removed 2 bases at V and 4 bases at J, with 9 bases between. Germline values: CDR1 MDHEN, CDR2 SYDVKM. This CDR3 is CASSLGQGNQPQHF. The DNA for the CDR3 is TGTGCCAGCAGTTTAGGCCAGGGAAATCAGCCCCAGCATTTT.

This chain uses TRBV5-6 with TRBJ2-2, with D unresolved. Trimming left V 0 bases short and J 6 bases short, with 3 bases between. The CDR3 has 12 residues. CDR1 and CDR2 (germline): SGHDT, YYEEEE. CDR3 nucleotides: TGTGCCAGCAGCTTGGCGGCCGGGGAGCTGTTTTTT. Its protein is CASSLAAGELFF.

V is TRBV5-6 and J is TRBJ1-1; no clear D gene. This CDR3 comprises 13 residues. Germline values: CDR1 SGHDT, CDR2 YYEEEE. V lost 1 base and J lost 3, with 7 bases in between. The CDR3 here is CASSLLRYTEAFF. CDR3 sequence (DNA): TGTGCCAGCAGCTTGCTCAGGTACACTGAAGCTTTCTTT.

This clone was seen only a few times. The CDR3 coding sequence is TGTGCCAGCAGCATGGTGGGAGGGCTGGTAGAGACCCAGTACTTC. Its translation: CASSMVGGLVETQYF. The chain joins TRBV5-4 to TRBJ2-5; 7 bases align to TRBD2. Looked up from germline, CDR1 is SGHNT and CDR2 is YYREEE (reference sequence). The CDR3 loop spans 15 amino acids. J lost 4 bases, V lost 4 bases, and 10 bases had no gene match.

J is TRBJ1-5 and V is TRBV7-6; D call uncertain. Germline CDR1 and CDR2: SGHVS and FNYEAQ. There are 15 residues in the CDR3. V was clipped by 2 bases and J by 2 bases, with 10 bases between them. The CDR3 loop reads CASSLSGGGNQPQHF. CDR3 DNA sequence: TGTGCCAGCAGCTTAAGCGGCGGCGGCAATCAGCCCCAGCATTTT.

The genes are TRBV19 and TRBJ2-1; 13 bases match TRBD2. This CDR3 has 16 amino acids. CDR1 and CDR2 from the germline V gene are LNHDA and SQIVND (reference sequence). J was trimmed by 4 bases and V by 5 bases; bases with no gene match: 5. This chain's CDR3 is CASSRTSGSRYNEQFF. Written as DNA, the CDR3 is TGTGCCAGTAGTCGGACTAGCGGGAGTCGGTACAATGAGCAGTTCTTC.

The V gene is TRBV9, the J gene TRBJ2-1; D unclear. V lost 0 bases and J 5 bases, leaving 6 bases between the germline ends. The CDR3 is 13 residues long. The germline CDR1 and CDR2 sequences are SGDLS and YYNGEE. In DNA, the CDR3 is TGTGCCAGCAGCGTAGTAACGGACAATGAGCAGTTCTTC. It codes for CASSVVTDNEQFF. Full variable domain (missing parts from reference TRBV9 and TRBJ2-1): DSGVTQTPKHLITATGQRVTLRCSPRSGDLSVYWYQQSLDQGLQFLIQYYNGEERAKGNILERFSAQQFPDLHSELNLSSLELGDSALYFCASSVVTDNEQFFGPGTRLTVL.

The chain uses TRBV7-2 and TRBJ2-2, with TRBD2 matching 13 bases. This CDR3 comprises 17 residues. V trimming: 6 bases; J trimming: 5 bases; junction bases outside the gene matches: 9. CDR1 is SGHTA, CDR2 FQGNSA, per germline. The CDR3, as DNA: TGTGCCAGCAGACTCGCTGGACTAGCGGGAGAAACCGGGGAGCTGTTTTTT. This codes for CASRLAGLAGETGELFF.

The V gene is TRBV29-1, the J gene TRBJ2-1; possibly TRBD1 for D (6 bases). The ends were cut back, 4 bases at V and 0 bases at J, with 19 bases in the middle. The CDR3 is made up of 17 amino acids. Per the germline V gene, CDR1 is SQVTM and CDR2 is ANQGSEA. CDR3 protein: CSVGGLAPPLSYNEQFF. CDR3 sequence (DNA): TGCAGCGTTGGGGGGCTAGCACCCCCCCTCTCCTACAATGAGCAGTTCTTC.

This chain joins TRBV10-3 and TRBJ2-1; tentatively, D is TRBD1 (5 bases). CDR1 and CDR2 from the germline V gene are ENHRY and SYGVKD. This CDR3 contains 14 residues. V gave up 4 bases and J gave up 3 bases, with 10 bases separating them. CDR3 DNA sequence: TGTGCCATCAGTGGGGGTAGGGGCTACAATGAGCAGTTCTTC. Protein product: CAISGGRGYNEQFF.

This chain links TRBV30 with TRBJ1-6; D is possibly TRBD1 (5 bases). There are 14 residues in the CDR3. V was pared by 5 bases and J by 4 bases, with 12 bases between. Germline V gene data show CDR1 as GTSNPN and CDR2 as SVGIG (reference sequence). In nucleotides, the CDR3 is TGTGCCTGGGGGCAGGGACTTTATAATTCACCCCTCCACTTT. This encodes CAWGQGLYNSPLHF.

V gene TRBV11-2 combines with J gene TRBJ2-7; tentatively, D is TRBD2 (5 bases). Between the trimmed V and J ends, which lost 1 base and 2 bases, there was a span of 9 bases. The CDR3 has 14 amino acids. Per the germline V gene, CDR1 is SGHAT and CDR2 is FQNNGV. The chain's CDR3 is CASSLGGPAYEQYF. CDR3 DNA: TGTGCCAGCAGCTTAGGCGGGCCTGCCTACGAGCAGTACTTC. Combining the CDR3 with reference TRBV11-2 and TRBJ2-7 gives the whole variable domain EAGVAQSPRYKIIEKRQSVAFWCNPISGHATLYWYQQILGQGPKLLIQFQNNGVVDDSQLPKDRFSAERLKGVDSTLKIQPAKLEDSAVYLCASSLGGPAYEQYFGPGTRLTVT.

This chain links TRBV5-1 with TRBJ2-1; 12 positions agree with TRBD2. This CDR3 is built from 14 residues. The V segment lost 6 bases and the J segment 5 bases; nucleotides outside the gene matches: 3. Per germline, CDR1 SGHRS and CDR2 YFSETQ. CDR3 sequence: CASTLAGGNNEQFF. The CDR3 region has the DNA TGCGCCAGCACCCTAGCGGGAGGGAACAATGAGCAGTTCTTC. Full variable domain (remainder filled in from reference TRBV5-1 and TRBJ2-1): KAGVTQTPRYLIKTRGQQVTLSCSPISGHRSVSWYQQTPGQGLQFLFEYFSETQRNKGNFPGRFSGRQFSNSRSEMNVSTLELGDSALYLCASTLAGGNNEQFFGPGTRLTVL.

The chain links TRBV4-1 to TRBJ2-3; D unclear. Looked up from germline, CDR1 is MGHRA and CDR2 is YSYEKL. The V gene lost 2 bases and the J gene lost 8 bases, with 11 bases spanning the gap. This CDR3 comprises 13 residues. DNA for the CDR3: TGCGCCAGCAGCCAAAGCTCCCCGGTTACGCAGTATTTT. Translated, it gives CASSQSSPVTQYF.

The chain couples TRBV5-1 to TRBJ2-7, with 7 bases that match TRBD1. Trimming took 5 bases from V and 0 from J; bases not matched to a gene: 5. The CDR3 is 14 amino acids. The germline V gene encodes CDR1 SGHRS and CDR2 YFSETQ. CDR3 amino acids: CASSPGQPSYEQYF. Here the CDR3 DNA reads TGCGCCAGCAGTCCGGGACAGCCCTCCTACGAGCAGTACTTC.

The chain employs TRBV20-1 and TRBJ1-2, with a weak D call TRBD1 (5 bases). The length of the CDR3 is 11 residues. Trimming took 3 bases from V and 12 from J, leaving 14 bases between them. CDR1 and CDR2 from the germline V gene are DFQATT and SNEGSKA (reference sequence). In nucleotides, the CDR3 is TGCAGTGCTAGGACAGACCTCTCTGACACCTTC. Amino acids: CSARTDLSDTF.

J is TRBJ2-3 and V is TRBV6-5; D gene unclear. Trimming shortened V by 4 bases and J by 2 bases, and 7 bases separated the two germline ends. CDR1 and CDR2 from the germline V gene are MNHEY and SVGAGI. The CDR3 is made up of 13 amino acids. In DNA, the CDR3 is TGTGCCAGCAGTTTCCGCGACACAGATACGCAGTATTTT. As protein: CASSFRDTDTQYF.

This clone was detected only once. The chain uses TRBV29-1 and TRBJ2-3; maybe TRBD2 (6 bases). Germline V gene sequence: CDR1 SQVTM, CDR2 ANQGSEA. V was clipped by 5 bases and J by 4 bases, with 13 bases between them. CDR3 length: 13 residues. CDR3 nucleotide sequence: TGCAGCGTTCGGGACTCATACCCAGATACGCAGTATTTT. Its translation is CSVRDSYPDTQYF.

The chain uses TRBV19 and TRBJ2-6; D is unresolved. The CDR3 runs 12 residues. Trimming removed 7 bases at V and 3 bases at J, with 4 bases between. CDR1 is LNHDA, CDR2 SQIVND, per germline (reference sequence). The CDR3 DNA sequence: TGTGCCAGTATCGGTGGGGCCAACGTCCTGACTTTC. This codes for CASIGGANVLTF. The variable domain in full, completed from reference TRBV19 and TRBJ2-6, reads DGGITQSPKYLFRKEGQNVTLSCEQNLNHDAMYWYRQDPGQGLRLIYYSQIVNDFQKGDIAEGYSVSREKKESFPLTVTSAQKNPTAFYLCASIGGANVLTFGAGSRLTVL.

This clone appeared a few times. The genes are TRBV7-2 and TRBJ1-1; 12 bases agree with TRBD1. CDR1 SGHTA and CDR2 FQGNSA come from the germline V gene. Trimming took 5 bases from V and 5 from J; bases not matched to a gene: 12. This CDR3 region has 17 residues. The CDR3 coding sequence is TGTGCCAGCAGCCCGTTCTCCGGGACAGGGGGCAGGACTGAAGCTTTCTTT. Translation: CASSPFSGTGGRTEAFF.

V and J are TRBV7-2 and TRBJ2-7; tentative D call: TRBD2 (5 bases). Germline V gene sequence: CDR1 SGHTA, CDR2 FQGNSA. Trimming stripped 7 bases from V and 5 bases from J, with 15 bases between. The CDR3 extends over 13 amino acids. The CDR3 loop reads CASNPSPGNEQYF. CDR3 DNA sequence: TGTGCCAGCAACCCAAGCCCCGGGAACGAGCAGTACTTC.

V and J are TRBV7-9 and TRBJ2-3; D is possibly TRBD2 (5 bases). The CDR3 runs to 13 residues. Trimming cost V 3 bases and J 4 bases, with 8 bases left between them. Per germline, CDR1 SEHNR and CDR2 FQNEAQ (reference sequence). For the CDR3, the DNA is TGTGCCAGCAGCTTGGGAGTCCCAGATACGCAGTATTTT. Translated: CASSLGVPDTQYF.

This rearrangement joins TRBV6-4 to TRBJ2-3; D gene unclear. The CDR3 has 11 amino acids. Germline V gene sequence: CDR1 MRHNA, CDR2 SNTAGT. V shed 6 bases and J shed 5 bases, with 6 bases lying between them. The CDR3 DNA follows: TGTGCCAGCAGGCTAGGAGATACGCAGTATTTT. This codes for CASRLGDTQYF.

In this sample, this clone turned up a few times. The chain carries TRBV11-2 and TRBJ2-7, with 7 nucleotides matching TRBD2. CDR1 and CDR2 from the germline V gene are SGHAT and FQNNGV. V lost 8 bases and J lost 3; bases outside the gene matches: 10. The CDR3 loop spans 14 amino acids. The CDR3 DNA reads TGTGCCAGCGCCTCGTGGCGGGAGAACTACGAGCAGTACTTC. Encoded protein: CASASWRENYEQYF.